This T cell receptor (beta chain) was found in a study of shared clonotypes between healthy human individuals. Study details: Researchers assigned three CD4 naive, three CD4 memory, two CD8 naive and one CD8 memory plate to each donor.

This was a deep-level run. Using immunoSEQ multiplex PCR, the repertoire was profiled, and TCRdb retains in-frame clones only, with some absent. The data hold 2 million to 2.5 million clones, with 85% to 95% observed a single time. To note about this clone: Its antigen is unidentified.

The CDR3 has 17 amino acids. Trimming took off 3 bases at V and 0 bases at J, with 15 bases between the two ends. Per germline, CDR1 LNHDA and CDR2 SQIVND (reference sequence). Study conclusions and caveats: It was the few donors that limited the genetic and exposure-history diversity represented. What naive subsets generally showed was a larger estimated richness than memory subsets showed.

The chain combines TRBV19 with TRBJ2-1; D perhaps matches TRBD2 (5 bases). The receptor was derived from a young man in good health. Some clones in this sample may be carry-over from other donors' samples. The sequenced sample was naive CD4+ T cells from PBMCs. Subset given: CD45RA+ positively selected. Written as DNA, the CDR3 is TGTGCCAGTAGTATTGGCCCCAGCGGAAGCTCCTACAATGAGCAGTTCTTC. This gives the protein CASSIGPSGSSYNEQFF.